This is a list of T cell receptor beta chains from one sample in a study of blood T cell repertoires in COVID-19. TCRdb's table, derived via immunoSEQ multiplex PCR, lists solely in-frame clones and lacks some. The sample yields some 230,000 clones, approximately 84% seen once. The source material was peripheral blood. The receptors come from a man in his forties with acute or convalescent COVID-19. Each CDR3 is given with its conserved first and last residue. Fields, in order: J gene, D gene, V gene, clone size, CDR3 protein, CDR3 DNA. D genes are given only for firm matches. Size tells how often a clone was seen (once, few, many) or the class of an expanded clone, and some rows leave it out.

TRBJ2-1 . TRBV7-2 . CASNKRGGLFYEQFF TGTGCCAGCAACAAAAGGGGGGGCCTCTTTTATGAGCAGTTCTTC
TRBJ2-7 TRBD1 TRBV6-1 . CASSEDTVRDRAYEQYF TGTGCCAGCAGTGAAGACACCGTTAGGGACAGGGCCTACGAGCAGTACTTC
TRBJ2-5 TRBD1 TRBV14 . CASSQRGEGAPQETQYF TGTGCCAGCAGCCAAAGGGGTGAGGGGGCCCCTCAAGAGACCCAGTACTTC
TRBJ2-1 . TRBV25-1 . CASSEYGSSYNEQFF TGTGCCAGCAGTGAATACGGGTCGTCGTACAATGAGCAGTTCTTC
TRBJ1-2 . TRBV6-6 . CASSYSEGADGYTF TGTGCCAGCAGTTACTCCGAAGGGGCTGATGGCTACACCTTC
TRBJ1-2 TRBD1 TRBV24-1 . CATSDPGTGEYGYTF TGTGCCACCAGTGACCCCGGGACAGGAGAGTATGGCTACACCTTC
TRBJ2-7 TRBD1 TRBV6-2/TRBV6-3 . CASSYLRTGGKYEQYF TGTGCCAGCAGTTATCTCCGGACAGGGGGCAAGTACGAGCAGTACTTC
TRBJ2-7 . TRBV5-6 . CASSRIFSPGSYEQYF TGTGCCAGCAGTCGAATCTTTTCGCCAGGTTCCTACGAGCAGTACTTC
TRBJ1-5 . TRBV5-6 . CASSLAGSSSNQPQHF TGTGCCAGCAGCTTGGCGGGGTCTTCTAGCAATCAGCCCCAGCATTTT
TRBJ2-1 . TRBV6-5 . CASSYEWGHEQFF TGTGCCAGCAGTTACGAGTGGGGGCATGAGCAGTTCTTC
TRBJ1-5 . TRBV28 . CASSPDFTGFNQPQHF TGTGCCAGCAGTCCGGATTTTACAGGGTTCAATCAGCCCCAGCATTTT
TRBJ2-2 . TRBV7-3 . CASSLSLPGNTGELFF TGTGCCAGCAGCTTAAGCCTCCCGGGGAACACCGGGGAGCTGTTTTTT
TRBJ2-3 . TRBV4-3 . CASSQDLSTDTQYF TGCGCCAGCAGCCAAGATCTCAGCACAGATACGCAGTATTTT
TRBJ1-5 . TRBV19 . CASSIVQGETQPQHF TGTGCCAGTAGTATAGTACAAGGGGAAACTCAGCCCCAGCATTTT
TRBJ1-6 TRBD1 TRBV25-1 . CASSEWDRVFNSPLHF TGTGCCAGCAGTGAGTGGGACAGGGTGTTCAATTCACCCCTCCACTTT
TRBJ1-4 TRBD1 TRBV9 . CASSVDSLGQENEKLFF TGTGCCAGCAGCGTCGACTCCCTAGGACAGGAGAATGAAAAACTGTTTTTT
TRBJ2-1 TRBD2 TRBV6-5 . CASSWRTSGYNEQFF TGTGCCAGCAGTTGGCGGACTAGCGGGTACAATGAGCAGTTCTTC
TRBJ2-5 TRBD1 TRBV9 . CASSSPGQGGETQYF TGTGCCAGCAGTTCGCCTGGACAGGGCGGAGAGACCCAGTACTTC
TRBJ1-1 . TRBV4-1 . CASSPPGQGDEAFF TGCGCCAGCAGCCCCCCCGGGCAGGGCGATGAAGCTTTCTTT
TRBJ2-4 TRBD1 TRBV14 once CASSQAGTGARSKNIQYF TGTGCCAGCAGCCAAGCCGGGACAGGGGCAAGATCCAAAAACATTCAGTACTTC
TRBJ2-2 . TRBV3-1/TRBV3-2 . CASPRTGITNTGELFF TGTGCCAGCCCACGAACAGGAATCACGAACACCGGGGAGCTGTTTTTT
TRBJ2-2 . TRBV7-9 . CASSLEAGELFF TGTGCCAGCAGCTTAGAAGCGGGGGAGCTGTTTTTT
TRBJ2-1 . TRBV27 . CASSLSGVQEQFF TGTGCCAGCAGTTTATCAGGGGTTCAGGAGCAGTTCTTC
TRBJ2-2 . TRBV24-1 . CATTSSGTTSFGELFF TGTGCCACCACCTCCTCCGGGACAACCAGCTTCGGGGAGCTGTTTTTT
TRBJ2-7 TRBD2 TRBV28 . CASSFRGTTGEQYF TGTGCCAGCAGTTTTAGAGGGACTACGGGGGAGCAGTACTTC
TRBJ1-2 . TRBV7-2 . CASSRGYGYTF TGTGCCAGCAGCCGGGGGTATGGCTACACCTTC
TRBJ2-5 . TRBV14 . CASSSGETQYF TGTGCCAGCAGCTCCGGGGAGACCCAGTACTTC
TRBJ2-2 . TRBV9 . CASSVAPGITGELFF TGTGCCAGCAGCGTAGCCCCGGGGATCACCGGGGAGCTGTTTTTT
TRBJ1-3 TRBD1 TRBV9 few CASSAGQGKKSGNTIYF TGTGCCAGCAGCGCTGGACAGGGGAAAAAGTCTGGAAACACCATATATTTT
TRBJ2-7 TRBD1 TRBV2 once CASRSGQGPYEQYF TGTGCCAGCAGGTCGGGACAGGGCCCCTACGAGCAGTACTTC
TRBJ1-2 . TRBV28 few CASSLVQNYGYTF TGTGCCAGCAGTTTGGTGCAGAACTATGGCTACACCTTC
TRBJ2-6 . TRBV9 once CASSLTSGANVLTF TGTGCCAGCAGTCTTACATCCGGGGCCAACGTCCTGACTTTC
TRBJ2-7 TRBD1 TRBV4-2 . CASSQGTGQYEQYF TGTGCCAGCAGCCAAGGGACAGGGCAATACGAGCAGTACTTC
TRBJ1-4 . TRBV6-5 . CASSYSFQGEKLFF TGTGCCAGCAGTTACTCATTTCAGGGGGAAAAACTGTTTTTT
TRBJ2-3 . TRBV4-1 . CASSRQGDTDTQYF TGCGCCAGCAGCCGCCAGGGCGACACAGATACGCAGTATTTT
TRBJ1-1 . TRBV19 . CASTLEGGTEAFF TGTGCCAGTACCCTGGAGGGTGGGACTGAAGCTTTCTTT
TRBJ2-3 TRBD2 TRBV27 . CASSHRGGGVSTDTQYF TGTGCCAGCAGTCACCGGGGCGGGGGGGTAAGCACAGATACGCAGTATTTT
TRBJ1-2 . TRBV28 . CAIQVNYGYTF TGTGCCATCCAGGTTAACTATGGCTACACCTTC
TRBJ1-3 . TRBV6-5 . CASSYSRGGGNTIYF TGTGCCAGCAGTTACTCACGGGGAGGTGGAAACACCATATATTTT
TRBJ1-1 TRBD1 TRBV18 . CASSPGQGVAEAFF TGTGCCAGCTCACCGGGACAGGGGGTGGCTGAAGCTTTCTTT
TRBJ1-1 . TRBV7-8 . CASRPWGREAEAFF TGTGCCAGCAGACCTTGGGGGAGGGAAGCTGAAGCTTTCTTT
TRBJ2-4 TRBD2 TRBV5-4 once CASSLEGGGGKNIQYF TGTGCCAGCAGCTTGGAGGGCGGGGGGGGTAAAAACATTCAGTACTTC
TRBJ1-5 . TRBV5-5 many CASSRPGLNQPQHF TGTGCCAGCAGCCGGCCTGGGCTCAATCAGCCCCAGCATTTT